The sample holds a few counts of the clone carrying this TCR beta chain. The antigen remains unidentified. This specimen comes from a study of human T cells and chemical hapten exposure. Study background: The patients, most of them female, presented with alopecia areata, totalis or universalis. Study-wide points: Expanded TCRs clustered into significantly more large CDR3 similarity groups than controls, the analysis revealed.

Time point in this sample: patch test 1, 2 weeks after DPC sensitization. Treatment meaning: therapeutic diphenylcyclopropenone sensitization with weekly scalp DPC. Library construction involved attaching unique molecular identifiers to individual cDNA molecules, which allowed quantitative, reproducible TCR counting. MiXCR, applied by TCRdb to the RACE reads, yields one record per CDR3 protein. The table records under 450,000 distinct CDR3 sequences, about 4.8% of them present only once. This TCR was recovered from a woman aged 45-65 years with alopecia areata. Some clones in this sample may be carry-over from other donors' samples. Specimen: whole blood, collected in connection with sensitization to the hapten diphenylcyclopropenone (DPC).

This chain's CDR3 is CASSLAGLAGGLTGELFF. The CDR3 DNA reads as TGTGCCAGCAGCTTAGCTGGACTAGCGGGGGGGCTCACCGGGGAGCTGTTTTTT. This rearrangement joins TRBV7-2 to TRBJ2-2, with 15 bases aligning to TRBD2. Germline V gives CDR1 SGHTA, CDR2 FQGNSA. This CDR3 spans 18 amino acids. V was pared by 0 bases and J by 4 bases, with 3 bases of the junction left unmatched.